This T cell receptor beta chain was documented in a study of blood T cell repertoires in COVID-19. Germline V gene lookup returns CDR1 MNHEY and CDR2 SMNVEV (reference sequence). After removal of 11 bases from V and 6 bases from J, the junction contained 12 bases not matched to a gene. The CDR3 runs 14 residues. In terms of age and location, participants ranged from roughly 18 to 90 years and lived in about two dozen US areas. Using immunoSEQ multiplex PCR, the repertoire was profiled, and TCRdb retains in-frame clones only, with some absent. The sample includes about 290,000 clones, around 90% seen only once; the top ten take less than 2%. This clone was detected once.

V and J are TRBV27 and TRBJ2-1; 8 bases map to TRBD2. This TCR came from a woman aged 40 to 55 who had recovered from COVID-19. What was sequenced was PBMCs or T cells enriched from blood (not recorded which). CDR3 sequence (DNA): TGTGCCTGCAAAAGAGCGGGAGCCCTCAATGAGCAGTTCTTC. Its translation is CACKRAGALNEQFF.